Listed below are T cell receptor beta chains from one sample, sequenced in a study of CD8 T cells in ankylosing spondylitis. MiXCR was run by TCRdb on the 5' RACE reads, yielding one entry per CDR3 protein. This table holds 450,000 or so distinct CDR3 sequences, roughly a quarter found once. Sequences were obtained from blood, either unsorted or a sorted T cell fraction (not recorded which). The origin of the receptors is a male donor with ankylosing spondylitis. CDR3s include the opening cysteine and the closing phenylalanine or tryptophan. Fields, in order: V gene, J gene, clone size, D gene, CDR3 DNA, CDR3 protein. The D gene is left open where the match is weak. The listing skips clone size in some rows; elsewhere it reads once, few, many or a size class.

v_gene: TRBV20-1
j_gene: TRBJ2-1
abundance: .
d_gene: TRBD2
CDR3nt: TGCAGTGCTAGACATCTAGCGGCTCGGCTGAATGAGCAGTTCTTC
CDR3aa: CSARHLAARLNEQFF

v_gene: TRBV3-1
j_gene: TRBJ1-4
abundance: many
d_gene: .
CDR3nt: TGTGCCAGCAGCCAGGCCGGGCGAAAACTGTTTTTT
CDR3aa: CASSQAGRKLFF

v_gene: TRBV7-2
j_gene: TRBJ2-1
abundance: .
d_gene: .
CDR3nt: TGTGCCAGCAGCCTGCAGACCGGGAATGAGCAGTTCTTC
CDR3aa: CASSLQTGNEQFF

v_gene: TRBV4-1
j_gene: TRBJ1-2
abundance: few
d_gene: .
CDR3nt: TGCGCCAGCAGCCAAAATTGGGGCTATGGCTACACCTTC
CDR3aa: CASSQNWGYGYTF

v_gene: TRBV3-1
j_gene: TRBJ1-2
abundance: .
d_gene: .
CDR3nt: TGTGCCAGCAGCCAAGCAATCGGGCCAGCCACCTTC
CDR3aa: CASSQAIGPATF

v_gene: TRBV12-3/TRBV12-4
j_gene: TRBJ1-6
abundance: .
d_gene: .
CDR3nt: TGTGCCAGCAGTCTCGGTCGGGCTTCACCCCTCCACTTT
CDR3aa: CASSLGRASPLHF

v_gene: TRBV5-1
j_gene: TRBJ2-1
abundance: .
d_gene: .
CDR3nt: TGCGCCAGCAGCTTACAGGGAGACTACAATGAGCAGTTCTTC
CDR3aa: CASSLQGDYNEQFF

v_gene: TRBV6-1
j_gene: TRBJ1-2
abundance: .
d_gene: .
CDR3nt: TGTGCCAGCAGTGATAGTCTGCGACTCGAGATTCCTGGCTACACCTTC
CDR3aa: CASSDSLRLEIPGYTF

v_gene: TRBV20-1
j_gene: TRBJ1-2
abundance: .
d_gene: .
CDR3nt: TGCAGTGCTAGAGAAGACTATGGCTACACCTTC
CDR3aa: CSAREDYGYTF

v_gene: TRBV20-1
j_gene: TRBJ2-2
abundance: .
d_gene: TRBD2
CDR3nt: TGCAGTGCCGTGAACGCGGGAGGGCAGGGGTGGACCGGGGAGCTGTTTTTT
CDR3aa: CSAVNAGGQGWTGELFF

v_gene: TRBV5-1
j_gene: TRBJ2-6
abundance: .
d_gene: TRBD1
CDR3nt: TGCGCCAGCAGCACCGACAGGGCTGGGGCCAACGTCCTGACTTTC
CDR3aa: CASSTDRAGANVLTF

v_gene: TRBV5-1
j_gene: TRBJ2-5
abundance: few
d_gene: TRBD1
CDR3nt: TGCGCCAGCAGTGGTCGACGACAGGGTGGGTCGGAGACCCAGTACTTC
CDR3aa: CASSGRRQGGSETQYF

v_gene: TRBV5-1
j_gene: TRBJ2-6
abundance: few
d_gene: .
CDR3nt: TGCGCCAGCAGCTTGGAGACAGCGTCTGGGGCCAACGTCCTGACTTTC
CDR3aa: CASSLETASGANVLTF

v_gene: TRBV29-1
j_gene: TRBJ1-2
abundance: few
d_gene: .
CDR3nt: TGCAGCGTTGCCGGAGGAGACTTTCGAGGCTACACCTTC
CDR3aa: CSVAGGDFRGYTF

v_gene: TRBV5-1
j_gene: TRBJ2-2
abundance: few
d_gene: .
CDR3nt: TGCGCCAGCAGCTTGGCCGGTAGAACGAACACCGGGGAGCTGTTTTTT
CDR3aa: CASSLAGRTNTGELFF

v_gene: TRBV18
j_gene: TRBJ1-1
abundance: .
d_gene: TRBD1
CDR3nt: TGTGCCAGCTCACCGCCGGGCAGGGGGGCAACTGAAGCTTTCTTT
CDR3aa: CASSPPGRGATEAFF

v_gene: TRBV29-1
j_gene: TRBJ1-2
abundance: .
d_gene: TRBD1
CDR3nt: TGCAGCGTTGCCACGGGACAGGGCTATGGCTACACCTTC
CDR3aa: CSVATGQGYGYTF